These 26 T cell receptor beta chains share one sample of origin, sequenced in a study of spatial heterogeneity in lung cancer. The time point is: sample taken at primary tumor resection. MiXCR, applied by TCRdb to the 5' RACE reads, yields one record per CDR3 protein. The table has 39,000 or so distinct CDR3 sequences, 7.5% seen once. The specimen was PBMCs, collected at surgery. The source is a male donor with early-stage non-small cell lung cancer.

This clonotype was recorded a few times. The J gene is TRBJ2-7, the V gene TRBV6-2 or TRBV6-3, with TRBD1 matching 7 bases. CDR1 is MNHEY, CDR2 SVGEGT, per germline. CDR3 size: 14 residues. Unmatched junction bases numbered 11, after V lost 6 bases and J lost 6 bases. CDR3 sequence reads: CASSYRDRKGEQYF. The CDR3 bases are TGTGCCAGCAGCTACCGGGACAGAAAAGGCGAGCAGTACTTC.

At least ten counts were recorded for this clonotype. V is TRBV14 and J is TRBJ2-1; weak D call: TRBD1 (6 bases). Looked up from germline, CDR1 is SGHDN and CDR2 is FVKESK. V lost 6 bases to trimming and J lost 0 bases, with 15 bases between them. This CDR3 has 16 residues. The CDR3, as DNA: TGTGCCAGCAGTACAATGCCGGACAGCTCCTACAATGAGCAGTTCTTC. Translating gives CASSTMPDSSYNEQFF. Complete variable domain (other parts from reference TRBV14 and TRBJ2-1): EAGVTQFPSHSVIEKGQTVTLRCDPISGHDNLYWYRRVMGKEIKFLLHFVKESKQDESGMPNNRFLAERTGGTYSTLKVQPAELEDSGVYFCASSTMPDSSYNEQFFGPGTRLTVL.

This clonotype was seen many times. The chain joins TRBV6-2 or TRBV6-3 to TRBJ2-3; D is ambiguous. CDR3 size: 11 residues. The V and J ends lost 4 bases and 4 bases respectively, with 3 bases between them. Germline V gives CDR1 MNHEY, CDR2 SVGEGT. CDR3 sequence (DNA): TGTGCCAGCAGTTTTGCAGATACGCAGTATTTT. This encodes CASSFADTQYF.

This clonotype was seen at least ten times. The V call is TRBV11-2, the J call TRBJ1-4; possible D gene TRBD1, 6 bases. The CDR3 extends over 17 amino acids. Germline CDR1 and CDR2: SGHAT and FQNNGV. V gave up 3 bases and J gave up 0 bases, with 14 bases separating them. The CDR3 loop is CASSLAHGGPTNEKLFF. As DNA, the CDR3 is TGTGCCAGCAGCTTGGCTCACGGGGGGCCAACTAATGAAAAACTGTTTTTT. Full variable domain (missing parts from reference TRBV11-2 and TRBJ1-4): EAGVAQSPRYKIIEKRQSVAFWCNPISGHATLYWYQQILGQGPKLLIQFQNNGVVDDSQLPKDRFSAERLKGVDSTLKIQPAKLEDSAVYLCASSLAHGGPTNEKLFFGSGTQLSVL.

This clonotype was recorded many times. The rearrangement uses TRBV12-5 and TRBJ1-2; 7 bases fit TRBD1. With 5 bases clipped from V and 3 bases from J, the junction kept 3 bases outside the gene matches. The CDR3 loop spans 13 amino acids. CDR1 is LGHNT and CDR2 is FRNRAP in the germline V gene. The CDR3 sequence is CASGKDRHYGYTF. CDR3 in DNA: TGTGCTAGTGGTAAGGACAGGCACTATGGCTACACCTTC.

This clonotype was recorded many times. V usage is TRBV12-3 or TRBV12-4 and J usage is TRBJ1-2; 7 nucleotides match TRBD1. The CDR3 loop spans 15 amino acids. Trimming removed 4 bases from V and 4 bases from J; junction bases left unmatched: 9. As DNA, the CDR3 is TGTGCCAGCAGTTCCCGGGACAGAGGTTCCTATGGCTACACCTTC. It specifies CASSSRDRGSYGYTF.

In this sample, this clonotype turned up many times. The CDR3 DNA reads TGTGCCAGCAGCTTAACAGGCCTCTCTGGAAACACCATATATTTT. This gives the protein CASSLTGLSGNTIYF. The chain joins TRBV7-2 to TRBJ1-3, with D possibly TRBD1 on 5 matching bases. The CDR3 contains 15 residues. Per the germline V gene, CDR1 is SGHTA and CDR2 is FQGNSA. Trimming pared 2 bases from V and 0 bases from J, leaving 8 bases between.

This clonotype has more than one count but fewer than ten. This chain connects TRBV4-1 to TRBJ2-2, with 9 bases lining up with TRBD1. The CDR3 runs 17 residues. With 2 bases clipped from V and 1 base from J, the junction kept 5 bases outside the gene matches. CDR1 MGHRA and CDR2 YSYEKL come from the germline V gene. DNA for the CDR3: TGCGCCAGCAGCCAACAAACAGGGGGCCGGAACACCGGGGAGCTGTTTTTT. Translated: CASSQQTGGRNTGELFF.

This clonotype occurred many times. The chain couples TRBV14 to TRBJ1-4; D call uncertain. The CDR3 runs 15 residues. V lost 6 bases and J lost 0, with 11 bases in between. Per the germline V gene, CDR1 is SGHDN and CDR2 is FVKESK. The CDR3 reads CASSRLVATNEKLFF. CDR3 sequence (DNA): TGTGCCAGCAGTCGACTGGTAGCAACTAATGAAAAACTGTTTTTT.

This clonotype was counted between two and nine times. This sequence joins TRBV20-1 and TRBJ2-1, with D possibly matching TRBD1 (5 bases). The V gene's germline CDR1 is DFQATT and CDR2 SNEGSKA (reference sequence). V was clipped by 3 bases and J by 0 bases, with 15 bases between them. The CDR3 consists of 16 residues. The CDR3 spells CSASPPGRSSYNEQFF. The DNA of the CDR3 is TGCAGTGCTAGCCCGCCAGGGCGGAGCTCCTACAATGAGCAGTTCTTC.

The chain employs TRBV24-1 and TRBJ1-5, with D uncertain. V lost 5 bases and J 6 bases, leaving 13 bases between the germline ends. The germline gives CDR1 KGHDR, CDR2 SFDVKD. CDR3 size: 14 residues. The CDR3 is CATSGGSSVQPQHF. CDR3 bases: TGTGCCACCAGTGGAGGATCTTCGGTTCAGCCCCAGCATTTT.

This clonotype came up many times. This chain uses TRBV15 with TRBJ1-5, with D perhaps matching TRBD1 (6 bases). Trimming stripped 0 bases from V and 4 bases from J, with 10 bases between. Per the germline V gene, CDR1 is LNHNV and CDR2 is YYDKDF (reference sequence). This CDR3 has 15 amino acids. The CDR3 region has the DNA TGTGCCACCAGCAGAGATTGGGGGGCTAATCAGCCCCAGCATTTT. It specifies CATSRDWGANQPQHF.

This clonotype was detected ten times or more. The genes are TRBV12-3 or TRBV12-4 and TRBJ1-6, with a weak D call TRBD1 (5 bases). The CDR3 has 14 residues. Trimming took 8 bases from V and 4 from J, leaving 12 bases between them. CDR3: CASWGGPYNSPLHF. CDR3 sequence (DNA): TGTGCCAGCTGGGGCGGGCCTTATAATTCACCCCTCCACTTT.

Here the CDR3 reads CASSKDRGGYGYTF. In nucleotides, the CDR3 is TGTGCCAGCAGCAAGGACAGGGGCGGGTATGGCTACACCTTC. The rearrangement links TRBV13 to TRBJ1-2, with 9 bases aligning to TRBD1. The J segment lost 5 bases and the V segment lost 5 bases, leaving 6 bases of the junction unmatched. The V gene's germline CDR1 is PRHDT and CDR2 FYEKMQ (reference sequence). CDR3 length: 14 amino acids.

This clonotype was detected ten times or more. CDR3 in amino acids: CSVEGLAGGLFSYNEQFF. Written as DNA, the CDR3 is TGCAGCGTTGAAGGTCTTGCGGGAGGACTTTTCTCCTACAATGAGCAGTTCTTC. The rearrangement uses TRBV29-1 and TRBJ2-1; 8 bases align to TRBD2. The J segment lost 0 bases and the V segment lost 1 base, leaving 11 bases of the junction unmatched. This CDR3 comprises 18 residues. Germline V CDR1 and CDR2: SQVTM, ANQGSEA.

In this sample, this clonotype turned up a few times. V usage is TRBV20-1 and J usage is TRBJ2-1, with 14 bases lining up with TRBD2. Trimming at V came to 6 bases and at J to 10 bases, leaving 11 bases not matched to a gene. The CDR3 is 15 residues long. In germline, CDR1 is DFQATT, CDR2 SNEGSKA (reference sequence). CDR3 bases: TGCAGTGCAAGACCGACTAGCGGGAGGGCCTTCGAGCAGTTCTTC. This gives the protein CSARPTSGRAFEQFF.

This clonotype was picked up a small number of times. The chain couples TRBV7-9 to TRBJ2-7; 7 positions match TRBD1. CDR1 and CDR2 from the germline V gene are SEHNR and FQNEAQ (reference sequence). The J segment lost 1 base and the V segment lost 4 bases, leaving 4 bases of the junction unmatched. The CDR3 has 14 residues. The CDR3 here is CASSSGTDSYEQYF. The CDR3 DNA follows: TGTGCCAGCAGCTCCGGGACAGATTCCTACGAGCAGTACTTC.

Many counts were recorded for this clonotype. The chain couples TRBV5-1 to TRBJ2-2; no firm D call. The CDR3 covers 14 residues. The germline V gene encodes CDR1 SGHRS and CDR2 YFSETQ. The germline V and J ends were trimmed by 3 bases and 1 base, with 7 bases remaining between them. The CDR3 protein is CASSWQENTGELFF. The CDR3, as DNA: TGCGCCAGCAGCTGGCAGGAGAACACCGGGGAGCTGTTTTTT.

The chain has TRBV12-3 or TRBV12-4 and TRBJ2-2; 14 bases agree with TRBD2. This CDR3 spans 17 amino acids. J gave up 4 bases and V 5 bases, and 6 bases lay outside the gene matches. The CDR3 reads CASSTGTSGSGTGELFF. The CDR3 DNA is TGTGCCAGCAGTACCGGGACTAGCGGGAGTGGCACCGGGGAGCTGTTTTTT.

This clonotype was observed many times. This sequence joins TRBV13 and TRBJ1-6; D possibly corresponds to TRBD1 (6 bases). This CDR3 has 15 residues. The ends were cut back, 5 bases at V and 5 bases at J, with 13 bases in the middle. Germline CDR1 PRHDT, CDR2 FYEKMQ (reference sequence). CDR3 bases: TGTGCCAGCAGCGCAGGGGCCCTCAATAATTCACCCCTCCACTTT. It is translated as CASSAGALNNSPLHF.

This clonotype came up many times. This chain uses TRBV7-2 with TRBJ2-1; 8 bases agree with TRBD2. The germline V gene has CDR1 SGHTA and CDR2 FQGNSA. V lost 5 bases, J lost 1 base, and 7 bases stayed unmatched. This CDR3 is 16 amino acids long. The CDR3: CASSTPAGGSYNEQFF. CDR3 nucleotide sequence: TGTGCCAGCAGCACTCCTGCGGGAGGTTCCTACAATGAGCAGTTCTTC. Drawing the rest from reference TRBV7-2 and TRBJ2-1, the complete variable domain is GAGVSQSPSNKVTEKGKDVELRCDPISGHTALYWYRQSLGQGLEFLIYFQGNSAPDKSGLPSDRFSAERTGGSVSTLTIQRTQQEDSAVYLCASSTPAGGSYNEQFFGPGTRLTVL.

The chain uses TRBV7-2 and TRBJ2-3; TRBD2 aligns across 9 bases. V was pared by 1 base and J by 7 bases, with 6 bases of the junction left unmatched. This CDR3 contains 15 residues. Germline loops: CDR1 SGHTA, CDR2 FQGNSA. The CDR3 here is CASSLGSGSAYTQYF. As DNA, the CDR3 is TGTGCCAGCAGCTTAGGTAGCGGGAGTGCCTATACGCAGTATTTT.

The chain couples TRBV12-3 or TRBV12-4 to TRBJ1-1; D gene unclear. CDR3 length equals 14 residues. The V end was cut by 5 bases, the J end by 5 bases, with 15 bases between. The CDR3 reads CASSMRPVVTEAFF. CDR3 nucleotides: TGTGCCAGCAGTATGCGGCCGGTTGTGACTGAAGCTTTCTTT.

This clonotype has a handful of counts. V gene TRBV27 combines with J gene TRBJ1-5; TRBD1 matches at 10 bases. CDR3 length equals 16 residues. J gave up 6 bases and V 8 bases, and 13 bases lay outside the gene matches. Germline-derived CDR1 and CDR2 are MNHEY and SMNVEV (reference sequence). CDR3 coding DNA: TGTGCCAGCTCGATAGATTCGACAGGGGGCATTCAGCCCCAGCATTTT. Translated: CASSIDSTGGIQPQHF.

This clonotype was seen at least ten times. The V gene is TRBV6-5, the J gene TRBJ1-2, with 7 positions matching TRBD1. J gave up 2 bases and V 0 bases, and 6 bases lay outside the gene matches. The length of the CDR3 is 16 residues. Looked up from germline, CDR1 is MNHEY and CDR2 is SVGAGI. The CDR3 region is CASSYSIQGTNYGYTF. The CDR3, as DNA: TGTGCCAGCAGTTACTCCATACAGGGGACCAACTATGGCTACACCTTC.

This clonotype was detected ten times or more. The chain has TRBV4-2 and TRBJ1-2; D is unresolved. V lost 0 bases, J lost 6 bases, and 17 bases lay in between. Germline values: CDR1 LGHNA, CDR2 YNFKEQ. The CDR3 runs 16 residues. The CDR3 sequence: CASSQDTQNLNNGYTF. The CDR3 coding sequence is TGTGCCAGCAGCCAAGATACCCAGAATTTAAACAATGGCTACACCTTC.